This TCR beta chain came from a study of neurological immune-mediated disorders. Each sorted-subset library came from fewer than 1.1 million CD4+ or CD8+ T cells. Study-wide points: CDR3 amino acid sequences of expanded clones were not shared across subjects, a result suggesting private repertoires in all groups. HTLV-1-associated myelopathy had the most TCR clonal expansion, and multiple sclerosis had the least, less than healthy controls. It was the repertoires of 18 of 34 multiple sclerosis patients that phylogenetic grouping placed in one related-CDR3 cluster, which is a possible signature.

This clonotype was seen ten or more times. Antigen unknown. The CDR3 loop spans 14 amino acids. Trimming pared 1 base from V and 2 bases from J, leaving 8 bases between. The germline gives CDR1 SGHTA, CDR2 FQGNSA. One entry per CDR3 protein, called by TCRdb with MiXCR from the 5' RACE reads. Of roughly 52,000 distinct CDR3 sequences listed, 5.8% are singletons. The gene calls are TRBV7-2 and TRBJ1-1; D may be TRBD1 (5 bases). The receptor's source is a woman in her late teens or twenties with multiple sclerosis. Specimen: CD4+ T cells from blood. The CDR3 DNA reads as TGTGCCAGCAGCTTAGTTCAGGGTAACACTGAAGCTTTCTTT. Residues: CASSLVQGNTEAFF.